In its sample, the clone carrying this T cell receptor (beta chain) was seen once. The CDR3 is 13 amino acids. The V and J ends lost 2 bases and 2 bases respectively, with 7 bases between them. From germline, CDR1 is WSHSY and CDR2 SAAADI. The data were taken from a study of blood T cell repertoires in COVID-19. Study overall: COVID-19 samples from acute and convalescent phases originated in the United States, Italy and Spain. The analysed material was cDNA or gDNA that came from T cells, B-cell-depleted T cells, or PBMCs.

Per the original data handling: The authors estimated nucleated cell counts from reference gene primer amplification. Generated by immunoSEQ multiplex PCR, the TCRdb table keeps only in-frame clones and is missing some. The DNA was the basis for D and trimming; V, J and clone size are from that table. The sample gives approximately 200,000 clones, approximately 90% of which show up once; around 4.5% is in the top ten. The chain is built from TRBV10-2 and TRBJ2-7, with unresolved D. The clonotype was recovered from a man aged 50-60 years with acute or convalescent COVID-19. The sample comprised peripheral blood. The CDR3: CASSEGQAYEQYF. CDR3 DNA: TGCGCCAGCAGTGAGGGCCAGGCCTACGAGCAGTACTTC.